This T cell receptor beta chain was documented in a study of blood T cell repertoires in COVID-19. In germline, CDR1 is SNHLY, CDR2 FYNNEI. The CDR3 is made up of 14 amino acids. V gave up 7 bases and J gave up 6 bases, with 13 bases separating them. Libraries were prepared by immunoSEQ multiplex PCR; TCRdb keeps only in-frame clonotypes and omits some of them. The data show under 300,000 clones, roughly nine tenths seen once. The receptor was derived from a man in his sixties who had recovered from COVID-19. Sequencing used peripheral blood. The chain couples TRBV2 to TRBJ1-6, with a weak D call TRBD1 (6 bases). The chain's CDR3 is CASNPTGFNSPLHF. The CDR3 DNA sequence: TGTGCCAGCAACCCTACAGGGTTTAATTCACCCCTCCACTTT.